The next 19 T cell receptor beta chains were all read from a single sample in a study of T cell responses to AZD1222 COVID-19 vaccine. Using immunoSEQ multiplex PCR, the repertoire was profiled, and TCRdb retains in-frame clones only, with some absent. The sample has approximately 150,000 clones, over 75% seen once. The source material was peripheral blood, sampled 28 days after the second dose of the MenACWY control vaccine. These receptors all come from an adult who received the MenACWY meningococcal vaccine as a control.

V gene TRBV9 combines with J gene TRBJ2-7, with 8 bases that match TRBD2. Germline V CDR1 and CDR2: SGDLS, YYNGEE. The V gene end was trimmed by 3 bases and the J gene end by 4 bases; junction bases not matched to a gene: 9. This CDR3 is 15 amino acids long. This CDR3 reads CASSAISGNIYEQYF. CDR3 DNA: TGTGCCAGCAGCGCAATTAGCGGGAATATATACGAGCAGTACTTC.

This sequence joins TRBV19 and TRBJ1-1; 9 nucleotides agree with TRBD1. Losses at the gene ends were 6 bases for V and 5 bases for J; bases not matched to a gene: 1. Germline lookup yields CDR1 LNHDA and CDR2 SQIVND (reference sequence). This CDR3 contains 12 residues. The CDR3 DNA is TGTGCCAGTAGAGACAGGGGGACTGAAGCTTTCTTT. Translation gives CASRDRGTEAFF.

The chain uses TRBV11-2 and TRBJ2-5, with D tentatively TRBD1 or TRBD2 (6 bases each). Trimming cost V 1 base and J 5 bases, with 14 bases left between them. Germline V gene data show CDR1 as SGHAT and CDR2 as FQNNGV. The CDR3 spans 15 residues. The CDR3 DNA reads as TGTGCCAGCAGCTTAGTCCCGGGGGCGGAGGAGACCCAGTACTTC. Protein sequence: CASSLVPGAEETQYF.

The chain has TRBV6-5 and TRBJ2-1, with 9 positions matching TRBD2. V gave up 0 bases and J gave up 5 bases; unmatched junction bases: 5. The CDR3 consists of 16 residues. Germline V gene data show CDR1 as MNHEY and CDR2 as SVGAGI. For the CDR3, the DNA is TGTGCCAGCAGTTACTCGCGGCTAGCGGGACACAATGAGCAGTTCTTC. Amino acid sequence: CASSYSRLAGHNEQFF.

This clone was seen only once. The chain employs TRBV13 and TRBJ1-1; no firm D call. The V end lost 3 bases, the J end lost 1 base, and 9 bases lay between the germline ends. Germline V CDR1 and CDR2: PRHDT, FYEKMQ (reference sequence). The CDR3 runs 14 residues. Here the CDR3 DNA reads TGTGCCAGCAGCTTGCTAACTGAGAACACTGAAGCTTTCTTT. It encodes CASSLLTENTEAFF.

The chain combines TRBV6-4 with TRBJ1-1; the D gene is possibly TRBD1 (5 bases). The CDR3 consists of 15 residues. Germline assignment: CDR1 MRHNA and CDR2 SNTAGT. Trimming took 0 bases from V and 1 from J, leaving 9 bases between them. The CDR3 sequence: CASSDSGRGNTEAFF. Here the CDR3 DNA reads TGTGCCAGCAGTGACTCTGGAAGGGGGAACACTGAAGCTTTCTTT.

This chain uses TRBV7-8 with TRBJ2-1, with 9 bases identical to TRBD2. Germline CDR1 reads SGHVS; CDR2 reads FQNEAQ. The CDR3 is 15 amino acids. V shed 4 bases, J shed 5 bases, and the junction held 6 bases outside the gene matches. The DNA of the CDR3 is TGTGCCAGCAGCTCACATAGCGGGAGCAACAATGAGCAGTTCTTC. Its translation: CASSSHSGSNNEQFF.

CDR3 sequence reads: CASSLIPGGGEKLFF. The CDR3 DNA sequence: TGCGCCAGCAGCTTAATCCCGGGGGGAGGAGAAAAACTGTTTTTT. V is TRBV5-1 and J is TRBJ1-4, with a tentative D call TRBD1 (5 bases). CDR3 length equals 15 residues. Between the trimmed V and J ends, which lost 2 bases and 8 bases, there was a span of 16 bases. Germline CDR1 reads SGHRS; CDR2 reads YFSETQ.

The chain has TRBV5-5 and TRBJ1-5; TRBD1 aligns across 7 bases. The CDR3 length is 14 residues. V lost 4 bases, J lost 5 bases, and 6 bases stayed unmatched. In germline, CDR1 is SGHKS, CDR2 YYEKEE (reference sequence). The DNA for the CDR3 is TGTGCCAGCAGCCCTGGACAGGAATATCAGCCCCAGCATTTT. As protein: CASSPGQEYQPQHF.

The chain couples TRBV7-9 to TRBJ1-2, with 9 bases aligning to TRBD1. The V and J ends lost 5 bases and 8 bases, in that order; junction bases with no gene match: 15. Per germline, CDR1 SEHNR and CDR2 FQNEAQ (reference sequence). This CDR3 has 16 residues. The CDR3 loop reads CASSNDRGAPLGGYTF. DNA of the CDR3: TGTGCCAGCAGCAACGACAGGGGGGCACCTCTAGGAGGCTACACCTTC.

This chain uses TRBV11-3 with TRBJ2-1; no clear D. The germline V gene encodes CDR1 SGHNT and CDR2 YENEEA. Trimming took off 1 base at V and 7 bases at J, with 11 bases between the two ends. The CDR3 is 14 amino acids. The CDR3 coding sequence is TGTGCCAGCAGCTTAGGGGCAGCTGGGAATGAGCAGTTCTTC. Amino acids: CASSLGAAGNEQFF. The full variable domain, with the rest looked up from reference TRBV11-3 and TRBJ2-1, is EAGVVQSPRYKIIEKKQPVAFWCNPISGHNTLYWYLQNLGQGPELLIRYENEEAVDDSQLPKDRFSAERLKGVDSTLKIQPAELGDSAVYLCASSLGAAGNEQFFGPGTRLTVL.

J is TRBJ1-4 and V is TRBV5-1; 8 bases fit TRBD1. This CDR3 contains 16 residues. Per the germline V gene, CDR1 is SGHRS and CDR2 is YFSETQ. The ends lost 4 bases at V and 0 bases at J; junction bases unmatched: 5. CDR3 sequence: CASSDGTGATNEKLFF. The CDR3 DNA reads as TGCGCCAGCAGCGACGGGACAGGCGCAACTAATGAAAAACTGTTTTTT.

Here the CDR3 DNA reads TGCGCCAGTGGGCAGCAAACTGGAAACACCATATATTTT. This encodes CASGQQTGNTIYF. This chain joins TRBV4-3 and TRBJ1-3; D is uncertain. Germline CDR1 LGHNA, CDR2 YSLEER. The V and J ends lost 9 bases and 2 bases respectively, with 11 bases between them. The CDR3 spans 13 residues.

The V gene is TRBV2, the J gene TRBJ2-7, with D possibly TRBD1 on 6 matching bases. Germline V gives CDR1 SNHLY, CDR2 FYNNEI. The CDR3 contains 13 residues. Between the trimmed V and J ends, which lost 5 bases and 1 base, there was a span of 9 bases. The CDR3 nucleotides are TGTGCCAGCAGTTACAGGGAGTCCTACGAGCAGTACTTC. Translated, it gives CASSYRESYEQYF.

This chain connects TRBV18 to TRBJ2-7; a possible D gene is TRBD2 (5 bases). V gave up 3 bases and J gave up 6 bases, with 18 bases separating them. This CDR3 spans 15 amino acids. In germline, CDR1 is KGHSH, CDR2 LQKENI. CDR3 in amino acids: CASSPPTAPGGEQYF. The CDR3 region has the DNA TGTGCCAGCTCACCCCCGACGGCCCCAGGAGGCGAGCAGTACTTC.

The CDR3, as DNA: TGTGCCAGCAGCTTAGATTACGAGCAGTACTTC. It is translated as CASSLDYEQYF. This chain joins TRBV7-9 and TRBJ2-7; D is ambiguous. Germline V lookup: CDR1 SEHNR, CDR2 FQNEAQ (reference sequence). Trimming took 1 base from V and 4 from J, leaving 2 bases between them. This CDR3 is 11 amino acids long.

CDR3 protein: CASSSFESGNTIYF. The CDR3 coding sequence is TGTGCCAGCAGCTCGTTCGAGTCGGGAAACACCATATATTTT. V usage is TRBV11-3 and J usage is TRBJ1-3; D gene uncertain. Germline V gene sequence: CDR1 SGHNT, CDR2 YENEEA. The CDR3 runs 14 residues. The ends were cut back, 4 bases at V and 4 bases at J, with 11 bases in the middle.

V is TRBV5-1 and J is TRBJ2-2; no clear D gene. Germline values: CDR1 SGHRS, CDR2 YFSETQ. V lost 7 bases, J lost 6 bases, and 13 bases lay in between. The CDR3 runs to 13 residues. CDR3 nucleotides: TGCGCCAGCGGTTCACGAGGCCCCGGGGAGCTGTTTTTT. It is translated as CASGSRGPGELFF.

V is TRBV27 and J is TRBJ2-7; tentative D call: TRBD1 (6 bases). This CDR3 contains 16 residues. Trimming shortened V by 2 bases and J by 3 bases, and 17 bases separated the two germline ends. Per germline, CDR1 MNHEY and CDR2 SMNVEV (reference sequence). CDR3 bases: TGTGCCAGCAGTTTAAGTCACTTTGGGACAAACTACGAGCAGTACTTC. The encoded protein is CASSLSHFGTNYEQYF.